Listed here is a single T cell receptor beta chain. The entry originates in a study of cytomegalovirus exposure and HLA in healthy donors. The overall study: The approximately 600 first-cohort repertoires shared a platform with the 130 or so validation repertoires, as reported in a later analysis.

Libraries were prepared by immunoSEQ multiplex PCR; TCRdb keeps only in-frame clonotypes and omits some of them. The sample records about 280,000 clones, approximately 83% being singletons. The V gene's germline CDR1 is MGHDK and CDR2 SYGVNS. This CDR3 is 15 amino acids long. J lost 10 bases, V lost 2 bases, and 12 bases had no gene match. This receptor was obtained from a woman aged 18-29 years in good health and CMV-seronegative. Material for sequencing was PBMCs. The rearrangement uses TRBV25-1 and TRBJ1-1; 8 nucleotides align to TRBD1. CDR3 loop: CASSEGIRGLVGAFF. The DNA for the CDR3 is TGTGCCAGCAGTGAAGGGATCAGGGGGCTGGTCGGAGCTTTCTTT.